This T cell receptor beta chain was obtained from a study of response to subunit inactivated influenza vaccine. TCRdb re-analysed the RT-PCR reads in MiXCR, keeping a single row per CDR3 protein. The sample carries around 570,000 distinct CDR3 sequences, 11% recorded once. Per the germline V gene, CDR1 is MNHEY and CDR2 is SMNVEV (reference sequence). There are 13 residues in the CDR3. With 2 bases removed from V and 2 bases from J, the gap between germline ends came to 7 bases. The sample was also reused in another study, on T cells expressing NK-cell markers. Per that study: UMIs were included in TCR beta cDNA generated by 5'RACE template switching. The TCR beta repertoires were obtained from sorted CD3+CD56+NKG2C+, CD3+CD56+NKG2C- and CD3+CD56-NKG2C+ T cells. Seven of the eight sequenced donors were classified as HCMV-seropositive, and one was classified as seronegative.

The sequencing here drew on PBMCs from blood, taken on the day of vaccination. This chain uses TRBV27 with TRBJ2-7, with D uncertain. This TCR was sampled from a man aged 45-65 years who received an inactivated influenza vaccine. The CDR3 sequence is CASSLRKAYEQYF. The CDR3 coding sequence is TGTGCCAGCAGTTTACGGAAAGCCTACGAGCAGTACTTC.